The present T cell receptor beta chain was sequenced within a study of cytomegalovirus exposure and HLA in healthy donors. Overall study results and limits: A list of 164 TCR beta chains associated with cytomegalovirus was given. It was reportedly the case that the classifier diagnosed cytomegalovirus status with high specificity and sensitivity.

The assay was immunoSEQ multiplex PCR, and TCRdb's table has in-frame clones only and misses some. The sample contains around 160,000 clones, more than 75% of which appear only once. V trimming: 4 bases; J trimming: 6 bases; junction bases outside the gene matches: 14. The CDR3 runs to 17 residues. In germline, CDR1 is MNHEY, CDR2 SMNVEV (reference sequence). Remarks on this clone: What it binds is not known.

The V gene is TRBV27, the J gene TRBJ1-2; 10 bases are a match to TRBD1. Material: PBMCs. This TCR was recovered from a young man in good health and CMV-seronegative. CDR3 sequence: CASSSRTGGQALDGYTF. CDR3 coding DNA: TGTGCCAGCAGTTCCCGGACAGGGGGGCAAGCCTTGGATGGCTACACCTTC.